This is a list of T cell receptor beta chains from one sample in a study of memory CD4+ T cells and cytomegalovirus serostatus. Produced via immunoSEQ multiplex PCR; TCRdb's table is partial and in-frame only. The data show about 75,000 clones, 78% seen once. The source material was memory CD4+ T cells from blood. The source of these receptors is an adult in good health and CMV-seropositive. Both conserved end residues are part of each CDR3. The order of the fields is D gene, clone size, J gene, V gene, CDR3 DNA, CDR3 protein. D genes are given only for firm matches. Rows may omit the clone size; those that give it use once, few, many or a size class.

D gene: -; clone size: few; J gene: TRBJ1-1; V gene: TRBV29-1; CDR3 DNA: TGCAGCGGTGCGGACAGATTGAACACTGAAGCTTTCTTT; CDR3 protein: CSGADRLNTEAFF
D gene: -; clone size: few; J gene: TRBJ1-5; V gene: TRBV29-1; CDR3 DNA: TGCAGCGTTGCGACCGGAGGCAATCAGCCCCAGCATTTT; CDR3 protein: CSVATGGNQPQHF
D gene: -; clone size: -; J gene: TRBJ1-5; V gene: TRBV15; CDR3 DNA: TGTGCCACCAGCAGGGACCTACCTAATCAGCCCCAGCATTTT; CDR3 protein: CATSRDLPNQPQHF
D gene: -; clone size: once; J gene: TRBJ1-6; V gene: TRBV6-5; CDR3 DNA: TGTGCCAGCAGACCCGGACAGAGCAATTCACCCCTCCACTTT; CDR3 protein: CASRPGQSNSPLHF
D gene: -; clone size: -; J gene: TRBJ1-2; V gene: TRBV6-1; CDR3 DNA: TGTGCCAGCAGCGAGGAGGGCTGGGGTGGCTACACCTTC; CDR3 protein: CASSEEGWGGYTF
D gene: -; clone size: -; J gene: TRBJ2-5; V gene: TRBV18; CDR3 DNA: TGTGCCAGCTCACCAAACAGCCAAAGTCCAGAGACCCAGTACTTC; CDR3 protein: CASSPNSQSPETQYF
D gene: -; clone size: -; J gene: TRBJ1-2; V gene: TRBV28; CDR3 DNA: TGTGCCAGCAGTCCCACGTTCTATGGCTACACCTTC; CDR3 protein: CASSPTFYGYTF
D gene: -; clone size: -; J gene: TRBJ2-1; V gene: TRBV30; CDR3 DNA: TGTGCCTGGAGTACGGACAGAAACAATGAGCAGTTCTTC; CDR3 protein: CAWSTDRNNEQFF
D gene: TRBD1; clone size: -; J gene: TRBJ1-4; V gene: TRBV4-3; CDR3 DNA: TGCGCCAGCAGCCAACGCCAGGGGGAAGGGTGGAAACTGTTTTTT; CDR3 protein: CASSQRQGEGWKLFF
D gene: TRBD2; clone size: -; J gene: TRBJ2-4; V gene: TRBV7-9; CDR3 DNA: TGTGCCAGCAGCCCAAGAGGAGCGGGGGCGATCAAAAACATTCAGTACTTC; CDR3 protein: CASSPRGAGAIKNIQYF
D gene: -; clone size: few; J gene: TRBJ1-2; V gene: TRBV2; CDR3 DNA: TGTGCCAGCAGTGAAGCGAAGTATGGCTACACCTTC; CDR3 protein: CASSEAKYGYTF
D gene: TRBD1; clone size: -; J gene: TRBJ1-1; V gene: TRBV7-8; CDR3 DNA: TGTGCCAGTCGGAGGACAGGGTGGAACACTGAAGCTTTCTTT; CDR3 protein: CASRRTGWNTEAFF
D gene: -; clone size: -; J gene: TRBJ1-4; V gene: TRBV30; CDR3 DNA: TGTGCCTGGAGTGTACCGCGGGCAGGCCCAGCAGGGGAATCTAATGAAAAACTGTTTTTT; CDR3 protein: CAWSVPRAGPAGESNEKLFF
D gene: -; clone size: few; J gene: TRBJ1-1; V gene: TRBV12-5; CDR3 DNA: TGTGCTAGTGGTTTGGGCGTTGTTTCGGGGACTGAAGCTTTCTTT; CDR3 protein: CASGLGVVSGTEAFF
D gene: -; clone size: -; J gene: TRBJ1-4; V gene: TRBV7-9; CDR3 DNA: TGTGCCAGCAGCTCCCCAACTAATGAAAACCTGTTTTTT; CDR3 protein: CASSSPTNENLFF
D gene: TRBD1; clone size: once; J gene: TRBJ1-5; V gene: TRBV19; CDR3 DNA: TGTGCCAGTAGCAGGGGGCAGGGCGCGGGCAATCAGCCCCAGCATTTT; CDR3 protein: CASSRGQGAGNQPQHF
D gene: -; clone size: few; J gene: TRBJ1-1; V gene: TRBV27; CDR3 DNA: TGTGCCAGCACTAGGAACGGGGGCTGGAACACTGAAGCTTTCTTT; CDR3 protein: CASTRNGGWNTEAFF
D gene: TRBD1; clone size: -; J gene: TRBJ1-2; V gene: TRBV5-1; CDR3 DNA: TGCGCCAGCAGCTCAGACACAGGGGGTGGCTACACCTTC; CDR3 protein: CASSSDTGGGYTF
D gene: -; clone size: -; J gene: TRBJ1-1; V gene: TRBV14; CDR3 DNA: TGTGCCAGCCGGATGAGGGGGGACACTGAAGCTTTCTTT; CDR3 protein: CASRMRGDTEAFF
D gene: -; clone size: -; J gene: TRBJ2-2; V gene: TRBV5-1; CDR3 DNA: TGCGCCAGCAGCCAGCCTTCCGGGGAGCTGTTTTTT; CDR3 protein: CASSQPSGELFF
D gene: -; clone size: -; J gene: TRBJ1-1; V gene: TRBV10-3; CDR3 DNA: TGTGCCATCAGTGAGTCCAGCACTGAAGCTTTCTTT; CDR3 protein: CAISESSTEAFF
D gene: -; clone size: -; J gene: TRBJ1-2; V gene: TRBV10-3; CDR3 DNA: TGTGCCATCAGTGGGACAGTTTATGGCTACACCTTC; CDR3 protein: CAISGTVYGYTF
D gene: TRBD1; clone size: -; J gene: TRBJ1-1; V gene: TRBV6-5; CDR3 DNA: TGTGCCAGCAGTTCTCCATACAGGGGCGAAGCTTTCTTT; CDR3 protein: CASSSPYRGEAFF
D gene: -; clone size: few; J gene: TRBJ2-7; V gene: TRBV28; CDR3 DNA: TGTGCCAGCTTGACAGCGGGCTCCTACGAGCAGTACTTC; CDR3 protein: CASLTAGSYEQYF